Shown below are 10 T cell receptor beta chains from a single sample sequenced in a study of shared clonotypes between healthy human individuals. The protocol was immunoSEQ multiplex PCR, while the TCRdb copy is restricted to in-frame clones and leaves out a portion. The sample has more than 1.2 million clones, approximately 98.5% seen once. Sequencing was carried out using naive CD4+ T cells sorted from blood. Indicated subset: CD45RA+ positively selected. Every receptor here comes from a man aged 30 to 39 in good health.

The CDR3 protein is CASSWRGQGGTEAFF. The DNA for the CDR3 is TGTGCCAGCAGTTGGAGAGGACAGGGGGGTACTGAAGCTTTCTTT. The rearrangement links TRBV6-5 to TRBJ1-1; 10 bases map to TRBD1. Germline CDR1 MNHEY, CDR2 SVGAGI. This CDR3 has 15 residues. V lost 4 bases, J lost 5 bases, and 7 bases stayed unmatched.

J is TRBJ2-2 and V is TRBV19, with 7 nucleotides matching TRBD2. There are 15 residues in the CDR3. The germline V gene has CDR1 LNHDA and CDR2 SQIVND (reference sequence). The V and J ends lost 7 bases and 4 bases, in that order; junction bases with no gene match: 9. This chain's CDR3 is CASMEGGPGTGELFF. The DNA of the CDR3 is TGTGCCAGTATGGAGGGAGGGCCTGGCACCGGGGAGCTGTTTTTT.

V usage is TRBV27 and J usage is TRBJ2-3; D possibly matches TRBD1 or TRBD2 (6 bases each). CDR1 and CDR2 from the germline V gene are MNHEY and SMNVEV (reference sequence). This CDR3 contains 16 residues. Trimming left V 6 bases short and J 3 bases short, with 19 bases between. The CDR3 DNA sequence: TGTGCCAGCAGAAGTCGCGAGGGGGGCCGGACAGATACGCAGTATTTT. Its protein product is CASRSREGGRTDTQYF.

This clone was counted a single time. In DNA, the CDR3 is TGTGCCAGCAGTTACCTGGACCGGGAGAGGTATGGCTACACCTTC. This gives the protein CASSYLDRERYGYTF. V and J are TRBV28 and TRBJ1-2; D uncertain. Germline CDR1 reads MDHEN; CDR2 reads SYDVKM. V was clipped by 4 bases and J by 5 bases, with 17 bases between them. The length of the CDR3 is 15 residues.

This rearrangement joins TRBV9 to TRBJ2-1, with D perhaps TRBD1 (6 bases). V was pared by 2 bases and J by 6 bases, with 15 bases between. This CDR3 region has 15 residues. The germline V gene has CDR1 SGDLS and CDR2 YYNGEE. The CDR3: CASSVSGTSFNEQFF. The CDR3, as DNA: TGTGCCAGCAGCGTTTCCGGGACAAGCTTCAATGAGCAGTTCTTC.

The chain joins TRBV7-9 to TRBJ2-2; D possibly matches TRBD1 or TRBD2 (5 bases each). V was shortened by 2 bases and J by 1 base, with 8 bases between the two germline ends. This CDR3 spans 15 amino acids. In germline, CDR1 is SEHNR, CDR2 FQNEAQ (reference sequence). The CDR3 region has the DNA TGTGCCAGCAGCTTATTGGGGGAGAACACCGGGGAGCTGTTTTTT. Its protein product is CASSLLGENTGELFF.

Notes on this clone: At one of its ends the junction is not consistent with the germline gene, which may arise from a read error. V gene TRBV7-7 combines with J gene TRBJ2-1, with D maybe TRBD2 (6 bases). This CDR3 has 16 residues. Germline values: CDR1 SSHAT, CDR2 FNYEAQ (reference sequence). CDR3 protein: CASSRSSASSYNEQFF. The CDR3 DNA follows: TGTGCTAGCAGCCGGTCTAGCGCTAGCTCCTACAATGAGCAGTTCTTC. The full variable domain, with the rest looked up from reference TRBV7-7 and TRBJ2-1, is GAGVSQSPRYKVTKRGQDVTLRCDPISSHATLYWYQQALGQGPEFLTYFNYEAQPDKSGLPSDRFSAERPEGSISTLTIQRTEQRDSAMYRCASSRSSASSYNEQFFGPGTRLTVL.

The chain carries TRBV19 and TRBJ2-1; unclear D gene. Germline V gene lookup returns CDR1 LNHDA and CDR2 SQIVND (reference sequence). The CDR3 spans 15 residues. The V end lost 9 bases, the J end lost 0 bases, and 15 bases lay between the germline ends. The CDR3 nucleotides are TGTGCCAGCCAAGATGGTCCCCGCTCCTACAATGAGCAGTTCTTC. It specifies CASQDGPRSYNEQFF.

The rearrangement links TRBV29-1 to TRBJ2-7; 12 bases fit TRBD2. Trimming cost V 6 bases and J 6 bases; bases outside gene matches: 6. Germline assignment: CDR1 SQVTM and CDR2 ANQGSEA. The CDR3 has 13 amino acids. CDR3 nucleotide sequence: TGCAGCGTCGCCGGGACTAGCGGGCCCGAGCAGTACTTC. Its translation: CSVAGTSGPEQYF.

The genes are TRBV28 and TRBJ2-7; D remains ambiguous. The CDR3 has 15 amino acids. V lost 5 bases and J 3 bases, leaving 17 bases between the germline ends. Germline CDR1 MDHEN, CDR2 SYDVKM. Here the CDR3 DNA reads TGTGCCAGCAGTCCGCAGAAAGAGAGGTTCTACGAGCAGTACTTC. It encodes CASSPQKERFYEQYF.